Following are 27 T cell receptor beta chains from one sample sequenced in a study of human T cells and chemical hapten exposure. MiXCR was run by TCRdb on the RACE reads, yielding one entry per CDR3 protein. The repertoire consists of tens of thousands of distinct CDR3 sequences, with approximately 10% occurring once and the leading ten covering 2% to 2.5%. Time point denoted: patch test 1, 2 weeks after DPC sensitization. The treatment is: therapeutic diphenylcyclopropenone sensitization with weekly scalp DPC. The input for sequencing was whole blood, taken in connection with sensitization to the hapten diphenylcyclopropenone (DPC). These receptors were taken from a man aged 40-50 years with alopecia areata. Some clones in this sample may be carry-over from other donors' samples.

This clonotype was seen a few times. This chain uses TRBV18 with TRBJ2-7, with D unresolved. Germline values: CDR1 KGHSH, CDR2 LQKENI. Trimming left V 4 bases short and J 7 bases short, with 26 bases between. The CDR3 spans 17 residues. The chain's CDR3 is CASSRPSQAGLEVEQYV. Here the CDR3 DNA reads TGTGCCAGCTCACGCCCCAGCCAGGCTGGCTTAGAGGTGGAGCAGTACGTC.

In its sample, this clonotype was seen a few times. The rearrangement joins TRBV20-1 to TRBJ1-2, with 8 bases aligning to TRBD1. The J segment lost 5 bases and the V segment lost 5 bases, leaving 22 bases of the junction unmatched. This CDR3 contains 18 residues. Looked up from germline, CDR1 is DFQATT and CDR2 is SNEGSKA (reference sequence). The CDR3 spells CSASHPGTGPFGAYGYTF. CDR3 sequence (DNA): TGCAGTGCTTCCCATCCCGGGACAGGCCCCTTCGGGGCTTATGGCTACACCTTC.

The rearrangement links TRBV18 to TRBJ2-4, with TRBD1 matching over 8 bases. Germline V gene sequence: CDR1 KGHSH, CDR2 LQKENI. The CDR3 totals 16 residues. V lost 4 bases and J lost 3; bases outside the gene matches: 8. Written as DNA, the CDR3 is TGTGCCAGCTCACTAAACAGGGGGATGGGCAAAAACATTCAGTACTTC. It codes for CASSLNRGMGKNIQYF.

This clonotype was observed at least ten times. The chain employs TRBV19 and TRBJ1-5; D gene uncertain. The germline gives CDR1 LNHDA, CDR2 SQIVND (reference sequence). There are 13 residues in the CDR3. V lost 3 bases, J lost 4 bases, and 7 bases lay in between. CDR3 protein: CASSMEGNQPQHF. Here the CDR3 DNA reads TGTGCCAGTAGTATGGAGGGAAATCAGCCCCAGCATTTT.

The rearrangement joins TRBV12-3 or TRBV12-4 to TRBJ1-3; D ambiguous. The CDR3 runs to 13 residues. V was pared by 2 bases and J by 0 bases, with 2 bases between. The CDR3 here is CASSLISGNTIYF. Here the CDR3 DNA reads TGTGCCAGCAGTTTAATCTCTGGAAACACCATATATTTT.

The chain links TRBV20-1 to TRBJ2-2; no clear D. The V and J ends lost 2 bases and 5 bases respectively, with 3 bases between them. The CDR3 consists of 11 residues. Germline assignment: CDR1 DFQATT and CDR2 SNEGSKA (reference sequence). The CDR3 loop is CSARKTGELFF. In nucleotides, the CDR3 is TGCAGTGCTAGAAAGACCGGGGAGCTGTTTTTT.

This clonotype has a handful of counts. The CDR3 DNA reads TGTGCCAGCAGCGGAACTAGCGGAGACTACAATGAGCAGTTCTTC. Its translation: CASSGTSGDYNEQFF. The chain combines TRBV7-2 with TRBJ2-1; TRBD2 matches at 8 bases. V lost 5 bases and J lost 3; bases outside the gene matches: 6. The CDR3 has 15 residues. Germline CDR1 reads SGHTA; CDR2 reads FQGNSA.

A single count supports this clonotype. The chain joins TRBV6-2 or TRBV6-3 to TRBJ2-5; D is uncertain. From germline, CDR1 is MNHEY and CDR2 SVGEGT. The CDR3 is 13 amino acids. The V and J ends lost 5 bases and 4 bases respectively, with 11 bases between them. CDR3 amino acids: CASSQWTRETQYF. The CDR3 DNA sequence: TGTGCCAGCAGTCAATGGACCCGAGAGACCCAGTACTTC.

The sample holds many counts of this clonotype. One end of the junction does not line up with germline, which may come from a read error. The V call is TRBV7-7, the J call TRBJ2-5; D is undetermined. CDR3 length equals 13 residues. Germline V gene sequence: CDR1 SSHAT, CDR2 FNYEAQ (reference sequence). DNA of the CDR3: TGTGCTAGCAGCTTATTACAGCAAGAGACCCAGTACTTC. Translated: CASSLLQQETQYF.

CDR3 loop: CASSLVRVGGDTQYF. The CDR3 DNA reads as TGTGCCAGCAGCTTAGTTAGGGTAGGAGGAGATACGCAGTATTTT. J is TRBJ2-3 and V is TRBV11-2, with D possibly matching TRBD2 (5 bases). The ends were cut back, 1 base at V and 5 bases at J, with 13 bases in the middle. Per the germline V gene, CDR1 is SGHAT and CDR2 is FQNNGV. This CDR3 spans 15 amino acids.

The sample holds many counts of this clonotype. The chain uses TRBV9 and TRBJ1-5, with D possibly TRBD1 on 6 matching bases. Germline-derived CDR1 and CDR2 are SGDLS and YYNGEE. The CDR3 runs 16 residues. V dropped 0 bases and J dropped 2 bases, with 12 bases sitting between them. CDR3 DNA: TGTGCCAGCAGCGTAGGATCGGGGGGCGGCAATCAGCCCCAGCATTTT. Its protein product is CASSVGSGGGNQPQHF.

This clonotype was seen many times. The chain recombines TRBV10-3 with TRBJ1-6; 11 nucleotides line up with TRBD1. From germline, CDR1 is ENHRY and CDR2 SYGVKD. This CDR3 contains 17 residues. The trim removed 6 bases at V and 6 bases at J, leaving 10 bases unmatched. The CDR3 DNA sequence: TGTGCCATCAGGGAGACTGCCGGGACAGGGGGTAATTCACCCCTCCACTTT. It yields the protein CAIRETAGTGGNSPLHF.

This clonotype was observed at least ten times. The V and J genes are TRBV27 and TRBJ1-1; no clear D gene. Germline CDR1 reads MNHEY; CDR2 reads SMNVEV (reference sequence). CDR3 length equals 14 residues. Trimming left V 6 bases short and J 0 bases short, with 11 bases between. DNA of the CDR3: TGTGCCAGCAGCCCCGTCCCCTTGAACACTGAAGCTTTCTTT. Translation gives CASSPVPLNTEAFF.

This clonotype was counted between two and nine times. The V and J genes are TRBV6-2 or TRBV6-3 and TRBJ2-7, with D perhaps TRBD2 (6 bases). Germline assignment: CDR1 MNHEY and CDR2 SVGEGT. V lost 6 bases to trimming and J lost 3 bases, with 12 bases between them. This CDR3 is built from 13 residues. Here the CDR3 DNA reads TGTGCCAGCAGGCCGCCGGGGGACTACGAGCAGTACGTC. Protein product: CASRPPGDYEQYV.

The genes are TRBV6-5 and TRBJ2-1, with D uncertain. This CDR3 has 16 amino acids. V was trimmed by 7 bases and J by 11 bases, leaving 27 bases between them. The germline gives CDR1 MNHEY, CDR2 SVGAGI. The CDR3 DNA sequence: TGTGCCAGCATCTCGCACTCTCCACAGCGCCCGGCCCAGCAGTTCTTC. Translation: CASISHSPQRPAQQFF.

The J gene is TRBJ1-5, the V gene TRBV12-3 or TRBV12-4, with D possibly TRBD1 on 5 matching bases. CDR3 length equals 15 residues. Trimming stripped 7 bases from V and 0 bases from J, with 13 bases between. CDR3 in DNA: TGTGCCAGCATCTGGGGGGACCCTAGCAATCAGCCCCAGCATTTT. Its protein product is CASIWGDPSNQPQHF.

The chain is built from TRBV29-1 and TRBJ1-2; a possible D gene is TRBD1 (6 bases). Germline values: CDR1 SQVTM, CDR2 ANQGSEA. The length of the CDR3 is 14 residues. Trimming cost V 3 bases and J 2 bases, with 13 bases left between them. CDR3 loop: CSVDPRGSNYGYTF. The CDR3 DNA sequence: TGCAGCGTTGACCCCAGGGGTTCCAACTATGGCTACACCTTC.

V is TRBV2 and J is TRBJ1-1, with D uncertain. V was cut by 8 bases and J by 6 bases, with 10 bases left in between. The CDR3 is 11 residues long. Per germline, CDR1 SNHLY and CDR2 FYNNEI. CDR3 bases: TGTGCCAGCGGGTCGTGGGCTGAAGCTTTCTTT. It yields the protein CASGSWAEAFF.

The genes are TRBV27 and TRBJ2-7, with D uncertain. CDR1 is MNHEY, CDR2 SMNVEV, per germline (reference sequence). The CDR3 runs to 14 residues. Trimming cost V 9 bases and J 2 bases, with 17 bases left between them. The CDR3 DNA is TGTGCCAGTTCTCCGGGCGGCCCCCCCTACGAGCAGTACGTC. Translated: CASSPGGPPYEQYV.

The CDR3 DNA follows: TGTGCCAGTACCCGGACAGCGAGAGGCTACACCTTC. This sequence encodes CASTRTARGYTF. The chain employs TRBV2 and TRBJ1-2; possibly TRBD1 for D (6 bases). The CDR3 is made up of 12 amino acids. Trimming removed 9 bases from V and 8 bases from J, with 16 bases in between. Germline V gene lookup returns CDR1 SNHLY and CDR2 FYNNEI. The entire variable domain, with the rest obtained from reference TRBV2 and TRBJ1-2, is as follows: EPEVTQTPSHQVTQMGQEVILRCVPISNHLYFYWYRQILGQKVEFLVSFYNNEISEKSEIFDDQFSVERPDGSNFTLKIRSTKLEDSAMYFCASTRTARGYTFGSGTRLTVV.

The rearrangement joins TRBV11-2 to TRBJ2-2; 10 bases are shared with TRBD1. This CDR3 spans 15 amino acids. After removal of 7 bases from V and 3 bases from J, the junction contained 5 bases not matched to a gene. Germline CDR1 and CDR2: SGHAT and FQNNGV. The DNA of the CDR3 is TGTGCCAGCACTACCGGGACAGGGGACACCGGGGAGCTGTTTTTT. This codes for CASTTGTGDTGELFF.

The table lists this clonotype with a few counts. This chain joins TRBV5-1 and TRBJ1-1; D is perhaps TRBD1 (5 bases). V was shortened by 0 bases and J by 2 bases, with 8 bases between the two germline ends. CDR1 SGHRS and CDR2 YFSETQ come from the germline V gene. The CDR3 length is 14 residues. The CDR3 DNA reads as TGCGCCAGCAGCTTGGTACAGGTTAACACTGAAGCTTTCTTT. Its translation: CASSLVQVNTEAFF.

This clonotype turned up a few times. The V gene is TRBV28, the J gene TRBJ1-3; a possible D gene is TRBD1 (6 bases). The V gene's germline CDR1 is MDHEN and CDR2 SYDVKM. CDR3 length: 14 residues. The germline V and J ends were trimmed by 6 bases and 2 bases, with 11 bases remaining between them. The CDR3 is CASSYGTTGNTIYF. The CDR3, as DNA: TGTGCCAGCAGCTATGGGACAACTGGAAACACCATATATTTT.

The chain couples TRBV5-4 to TRBJ2-3; TRBD2 matches 8 bases. V shed 5 bases and J 4 bases; nucleotides not matched to a gene: 9. Germline lookup yields CDR1 SGHNT and CDR2 YYREEE (reference sequence). The CDR3 runs 15 residues. The CDR3 nucleotides read TGTGCCAGCAGGGACAGACTAGCGCTCGCAGATACGCAGTATTTT. This translates into CASRDRLALADTQYF.

This clonotype appeared a few times. The chain employs TRBV6-6 and TRBJ1-5; D perhaps matches TRBD1 (6 bases). The V and J ends lost 4 bases and 2 bases respectively, with 15 bases between them. This CDR3 contains 16 residues. The germline gives CDR1 MNHNY, CDR2 SVGAGI (reference sequence). CDR3 loop: CASSSPTGWGNQPQHF. The CDR3, as DNA: TGTGCCAGCAGTTCCCCGACAGGATGGGGCAATCAGCCCCAGCATTTT.

This clonotype occurred a few times. This chain links TRBV28 with TRBJ1-1; TRBD1 matches at 11 bases. Trimming took 6 bases from V and 4 from J; bases not matched to a gene: 13. Germline lookup yields CDR1 MDHEN and CDR2 SYDVKM. The CDR3 covers 17 residues. This CDR3 reads CASRILRTGGISTEAFF. CDR3 in DNA: TGTGCCAGCAGGATCCTCCGGACAGGGGGCATTAGCACTGAAGCTTTCTTT.

The chain uses TRBV7-2 and TRBJ2-5; D assignment may be TRBD1 or TRBD2 (5 bases each). Deletions cut 3 bases from V and 6 bases from J, with 14 bases between. Germline CDR1 and CDR2: SGHTA and FQGNSA. This CDR3 region has 14 residues. The CDR3 protein is CASSFGGWGKTQYF. The CDR3 DNA follows: TGTGCCAGCAGCTTTGGCGGTTGGGGGAAGACCCAGTACTTC.